Listed below are T cell receptor beta chains from one sample, sequenced in a study of early T cells in non-severe SARS-CoV-2 infection. Using its own MiXCR run on the 5' RACE reads, TCRdb lists one record per CDR3 protein. The sample lists about 100,000 distinct CDR3 sequences; 9% to 14% were seen once. The specimen was whole blood. Receptor source: an adult who was a healthcare worker with PCR-confirmed SARS-CoV-2 infection or an uninfected control (not recorded which). Each CDR3 is given with its conserved first and last residue. Each record gives: clone size, J gene, D gene, V gene, CDR3 protein, CDR3 DNA. The D gene is left open where the match is weak. The size of a clone is reported for some rows only, either as once, few or many, or as a class for expanded clones.

abundance: few; j_gene: TRBJ1-4; d_gene: NA; v_gene: TRBV10-3; CDR3aa: CAISEPERNEKLFF; CDR3nt: TGTGCCATCAGTGAGCCCGAGAGGAATGAAAAACTGTTTTTT
abundance: few; j_gene: TRBJ2-7; d_gene: NA; v_gene: TRBV29-1; CDR3aa: CSVGRSGPRTYEQYF; CDR3nt: TGCAGCGTTGGGAGATCGGGTCCGCGGACCTACGAGCAGTACTTC
abundance: few; j_gene: TRBJ2-5; d_gene: TRBD2; v_gene: TRBV20-1; CDR3aa: CSARERTSGQETQYF; CDR3nt: TGCAGTGCTAGAGAGCGAACTAGCGGACAAGAGACCCAGTACTTC
abundance: many; j_gene: TRBJ1-2; d_gene: NA; v_gene: TRBV6-1; CDR3aa: CASRRGALYGYTF; CDR3nt: TGTGCCAGCAGGAGGGGGGCCCTCTATGGCTACACCTTC
abundance: few; j_gene: TRBJ2-5; d_gene: NA; v_gene: TRBV5-6; CDR3aa: CASSLLRVLDLEQETQYF; CDR3nt: TGTGCCAGCAGCTTGCTTAGGGTACTAGATCTCGAGCAAGAGACCCAGTACTTC
abundance: many; j_gene: TRBJ2-2; d_gene: TRBD2; v_gene: TRBV19; CDR3aa: CASSIAGRAPGELFF; CDR3nt: TGTGCCAGTAGTATAGCCGGGAGGGCCCCCGGGGAGCTGTTTTTT
abundance: many; j_gene: TRBJ1-6; d_gene: TRBD1; v_gene: TRBV5-8; CDR3aa: CASSSGTGDSPLHF; CDR3nt: TGTGCCAGCAGCTCCGGGACAGGGGACTCACCCCTCCACTTT
abundance: many; j_gene: TRBJ2-3; d_gene: TRBD2; v_gene: TRBV2; CDR3aa: CASSSPTSGSRDTQYF; CDR3nt: TGTGCCAGCAGTTCACCGACTAGCGGGAGTCGAGATACGCAGTATTTT
abundance: few; j_gene: TRBJ1-3; d_gene: TRBD1; v_gene: TRBV10-3; CDR3aa: CAISDPGRDSSGNTIYF; CDR3nt: TGTGCCATCAGTGATCCCGGGAGGGACAGCTCTGGAAACACCATATATTTT
abundance: many; j_gene: TRBJ1-5; d_gene: TRBD1; v_gene: TRBV11-1; CDR3aa: CASSLGQSNQPQHF; CDR3nt: TGTGCCAGCAGCCTGGGACAGAGCAATCAGCCCCAGCATTTT
abundance: few; j_gene: TRBJ1-1; d_gene: TRBD1; v_gene: TRBV5-1; CDR3aa: CASSLKGQGPNTEAFF; CDR3nt: TGCGCCAGCAGCTTGAAAGGACAGGGCCCGAACACTGAAGCTTTCTTT
abundance: NA; j_gene: TRBJ2-1; d_gene: TRBD1; v_gene: TRBV7-9; CDR3aa: CASSQRGQGAHEQFF; CDR3nt: TGTGCCAGCAGCCAGAGGGGACAGGGGGCCCATGAGCAGTTCTTC
abundance: few; j_gene: TRBJ2-7; d_gene: NA; v_gene: TRBV7-9; CDR3aa: CASSLGVGPQGSEQYF; CDR3nt: TGTGCCAGCAGCTTAGGGGTTGGCCCACAGGGATCCGAGCAGTACTTC
abundance: few; j_gene: TRBJ1-4; d_gene: TRBD1; v_gene: TRBV28; CDR3aa: CASSPGTVNEKLFF; CDR3nt: TGTGCCAGCAGCCCCGGGACAGTGAATGAAAAACTGTTTTTT
abundance: few; j_gene: TRBJ2-7; d_gene: TRBD1; v_gene: TRBV5-1; CDR3aa: CASSSEDRRYYEQYF; CDR3nt: TGCGCCAGCAGCTCAGAGGACAGGAGGTACTACGAGCAGTACTTC
abundance: few; j_gene: TRBJ1-1; d_gene: TRBD1; v_gene: TRBV18; CDR3aa: CASSLGQAGANTEAFF; CDR3nt: TGTGCCAGCTCACTCGGACAGGCGGGGGCGAACACTGAAGCTTTCTTT
abundance: NA; j_gene: TRBJ1-1; d_gene: NA; v_gene: TRBV4-1; CDR3aa: CASSQGYEAFF; CDR3nt: TGCGCCAGCAGCCAAGGATATGAAGCTTTCTTT
abundance: NA; j_gene: TRBJ1-3; d_gene: TRBD1; v_gene: TRBV7-3; CDR3aa: CASSPGTAGNTIYF; CDR3nt: TGTGCCAGCAGCCCTGGGACAGCTGGAAACACCATATATTTT
abundance: few; j_gene: TRBJ2-7; d_gene: NA; v_gene: TRBV3-1; CDR3aa: CASSQQEFSYEQYF; CDR3nt: TGTGCCAGCAGCCAACAGGAGTTTAGCTACGAGCAGTACTTC
abundance: few; j_gene: TRBJ1-4; d_gene: NA; v_gene: TRBV9; CDR3aa: CASSVRPTNEKLFF; CDR3nt: TGTGCCAGCAGCGTCAGGCCCACTAATGAAAAACTGTTTTTT
abundance: few; j_gene: TRBJ1-4; d_gene: TRBD1; v_gene: TRBV6-6; CDR3aa: CASSEGQGANEKLFF; CDR3nt: TGTGCCAGCAGTGAAGGACAGGGGGCTAATGAAAAACTGTTTTTT
abundance: many; j_gene: TRBJ2-7; d_gene: NA; v_gene: TRBV27; CDR3aa: CASSLTDTGTYEQYF; CDR3nt: TGTGCCAGCAGTTTAACGGACACAGGCACCTACGAGCAGTACTTC
abundance: many; j_gene: TRBJ1-2; d_gene: TRBD1; v_gene: TRBV11-2; CDR3aa: CASRGQGLYGYTF; CDR3nt: TGTGCCAGCAGGGGACAGGGGTTATATGGCTACACCTTC
abundance: NA; j_gene: TRBJ2-1; d_gene: NA; v_gene: TRBV29-1; CDR3aa: CSVARDLGYNEQFF; CDR3nt: TGCAGCGTTGCTAGGGACCTGGGGTACAATGAGCAGTTCTTC
abundance: NA; j_gene: TRBJ2-2; d_gene: TRBD1; v_gene: TRBV29-1; CDR3aa: CSVQHRGDTGELFF; CDR3nt: TGCAGCGTCCAACACAGGGGGGACACCGGGGAGCTGTTTTTT
abundance: NA; j_gene: TRBJ2-7; d_gene: NA; v_gene: TRBV6-5; CDR3aa: CASSRTALYEQYF; CDR3nt: TGTGCCAGCAGCCGGACAGCTCTCTACGAGCAGTACTTC
abundance: many; j_gene: TRBJ2-1; d_gene: TRBD2; v_gene: TRBV3-1; CDR3aa: CASSLAGEGWGEQFF; CDR3nt: TGTGCCAGCAGCCTCGCGGGAGAGGGATGGGGTGAGCAGTTCTTC
abundance: few; j_gene: TRBJ2-1; d_gene: TRBD2; v_gene: TRBV5-4; CDR3aa: CASSFVAGAGNEQFF; CDR3nt: TGTGCCAGCAGCTTCGTAGCGGGAGCGGGAAATGAGCAGTTCTTC
abundance: many; j_gene: TRBJ1-2; d_gene: NA; v_gene: TRBV6-6; CDR3aa: CASSAVVGTIYGYTF; CDR3nt: TGTGCCAGCAGTGCCGTAGTCGGGACGATATATGGCTACACCTTC
abundance: few; j_gene: TRBJ1-1; d_gene: NA; v_gene: TRBV6-2/TRBV6-3; CDR3aa: CASSSRLNTEAFF; CDR3nt: TGTGCCAGCAGTAGCAGGTTGAACACTGAAGCTTTCTTT
abundance: NA; j_gene: TRBJ1-2; d_gene: NA; v_gene: TRBV12-3/TRBV12-4; CDR3aa: CASSLVREWGYTF; CDR3nt: TGTGCCAGCAGTTTAGTCAGGGAATGGGGCTACACCTTC
abundance: many; j_gene: TRBJ2-2; d_gene: NA; v_gene: TRBV15; CDR3aa: CATSSDGISTGELFF; CDR3nt: TGTGCCACCAGCAGCGACGGAATCTCCACCGGGGAGCTGTTTTTT
abundance: few; j_gene: TRBJ2-3; d_gene: TRBD2; v_gene: TRBV2; CDR3aa: CASSILAGGSTDTQYF; CDR3nt: TGTGCCAGCAGTATCCTAGCGGGGGGGAGCACAGATACGCAGTATTTT
abundance: few; j_gene: TRBJ1-3; d_gene: NA; v_gene: TRBV6-1; CDR3aa: CASSEAGPGRAGNTIYF; CDR3nt: TGTGCCAGCAGTGAAGCGGGCCCGGGTAGGGCTGGAAACACCATATATTTT
abundance: many; j_gene: TRBJ1-1; d_gene: NA; v_gene: TRBV11-2; CDR3aa: CASSFRRARALNTEAFF; CDR3nt: TGTGCCAGCAGCTTCCGCCGGGCGAGGGCACTGAACACTGAAGCTTTCTTT
abundance: few; j_gene: TRBJ2-3; d_gene: NA; v_gene: TRBV5-1; CDR3aa: CASSLAQEYTQYF; CDR3nt: TGCGCCAGCAGCTTGGCTCAGGAGTATACGCAGTATTTT
abundance: NA; j_gene: TRBJ2-2; d_gene: NA; v_gene: TRBV9; CDR3aa: CASSVEAGELFF; CDR3nt: TGTGCCAGCAGCGTAGAGGCCGGGGAGCTGTTTTTT
abundance: NA; j_gene: TRBJ2-5; d_gene: NA; v_gene: TRBV11-2; CDR3aa: CASSPQVAGGRETQYF; CDR3nt: TGTGCCAGCAGCCCCCAGGTGGCCGGAGGCCGAGAGACCCAGTACTTC
abundance: many; j_gene: TRBJ2-3; d_gene: NA; v_gene: TRBV7-6; CDR3aa: CASTPVQGLGDTQYF; CDR3nt: TGTGCCAGCACCCCTGTCCAGGGCCTGGGAGATACGCAGTATTTT
abundance: NA; j_gene: TRBJ1-5; d_gene: NA; v_gene: TRBV6-2/TRBV6-3; CDR3aa: CASTSDTNQPQHF; CDR3nt: TGTGCCAGCACCTCGGACACTAATCAGCCCCAGCATTTT
abundance: NA; j_gene: TRBJ1-2; d_gene: NA; v_gene: TRBV20-1; CDR3aa: CSARDPSSNYGYTF; CDR3nt: TGCAGTGCTAGAGATCCCAGCAGTAACTATGGCTACACCTTC